The clone carrying this T cell receptor (beta chain) has at least ten counts. Antigen: not known. CDR1 and CDR2 (germline): SGHTA, FQGNSA. With 1 base removed from V and 8 bases from J, the gap between germline ends came to 11 bases. This CDR3 has 14 amino acids. This sample stems from a study of T cell repertoires in cytomegalovirus infection. Whole-study context: From public TCR beta signatures came an indication of both CMV infection and matching HLA type. Whole-study findings and limits: Dominating the ex vivo response were HLA-C-restricted CMV-specific TCR beta clonotypes. CMV carriers having the relevant HLA were flagged by cumulative public TCR beta family frequency.

TCRdb redid the calling of the reads with MiXCR, one entry per CDR3 protein. Of about 490,000 distinct CDR3 sequences in the sample, approximately 10% were seen once. This TCR derives from a human donor in good health (CMV status not recorded). Some clones in this sample may be carry-over from other donors' samples. The sequencing sample was made of PBMCs. The V and J genes are TRBV7-2 and TRBJ1-4; D unresolved. The CDR3 spells CASSLEERKEKLFF. CDR3 in DNA: TGTGCCAGCAGCTTAGAGGAGAGGAAGGAAAAACTGTTTTTT.